A single sample gave rise to the 26 T cell receptor beta chains below, sequenced in a study of tumour-infiltrating T cells in Burkitt lymphoma. Sequencing used immunoSEQ multiplex PCR; TCRdb keeps in-frame clones, though not all of them. The data show 5,600 or so clones, approximately 15% seen once. Sequenced: tumor tissue. These receptors all stem from a human donor with diffuse large B-cell lymphoma.

This clone turned up a few times. CDR3 amino acids: CAVAGTTPGTQYF. The CDR3 DNA reads TGTGCCGTGGCCGGGACTACGCCTGGGACCCAGTACTTC. The rearrangement uses TRBV10-3 and TRBJ2-5; 7 positions match TRBD2. V trimming: 11 bases; J trimming: 7 bases; junction bases outside the gene matches: 13. CDR3 length equals 13 residues. The V gene's germline CDR1 is ENHRY and CDR2 SYGVKD.

V gene TRBV28 combines with J gene TRBJ1-2, with 7 bases identical to TRBD1. V trimming: 7 bases; J trimming: 6 bases; junction bases outside the gene matches: 14. Germline V lookup: CDR1 MDHEN, CDR2 SYDVKM. The CDR3 has 15 residues. Here the CDR3 DNA reads TGTGCCAGCACACGATCGTTCGACAGGGCCCATGGCTACACCTTC. It is translated as CASTRSFDRAHGYTF.

This clone was detected only a few times. V is TRBV30 and J is TRBJ2-7; possible D gene TRBD1, 5 bases. The CDR3 is made up of 14 amino acids. Germline CDR1 is GTSNPN and CDR2 is SVGIG (reference sequence). V was cut by 5 bases and J by 4 bases, with 18 bases left in between. CDR3 nucleotide sequence: TGTGCCTGGCAACGGACACCGCCCCGGTACGAGCAGTACTTC. It codes for CAWQRTPPRYEQYF.

This sequence joins TRBV28 and TRBJ2-1, with TRBD2 identical over 8 bases. Germline V lookup: CDR1 MDHEN, CDR2 SYDVKM. With V trimmed by 6 bases and J by 5 bases, 9 bases remained unmatched. The CDR3 has 15 residues. The CDR3 nucleotides are TGTGCCAGCAGGGTCCCGGGACTAGTGAACAATGAGCAGTTCTTC. Encoded protein: CASRVPGLVNNEQFF.

The chain uses TRBV30 and TRBJ2-3; D remains ambiguous. Germline V lookup: CDR1 GTSNPN, CDR2 SVGIG (reference sequence). Between the trimmed V and J ends, which lost 4 bases and 1 base, there was a span of 6 bases. The CDR3 spans 12 residues. The CDR3 nucleotides read TGTGCCTGGAATCGGGGCACAGATACGCAGTATTTT. Encoded protein: CAWNRGTDTQYF.

The V and J genes are TRBV19 and TRBJ2-7; no clear D gene. From germline, CDR1 is LNHDA and CDR2 SQIVND (reference sequence). V was pared by 10 bases and J by 0 bases, with 16 bases between. This CDR3 has 14 residues. The CDR3 DNA is TGTGCCACCTCGCAGGCGGTCGCCTCCTACGAGCAGTACTTC. Amino acid sequence: CATSQAVASYEQYF.

J is TRBJ2-3 and V is TRBV4-1; 7 bases are a match to TRBD2. There are 21 residues in the CDR3. Germline CDR1 reads MGHRA; CDR2 reads YSYEKL. Trimming removed 2 bases from V and 2 bases from J; junction bases left unmatched: 22. The CDR3: CASSQPRAGVKGAINTDTQYF. The CDR3 DNA reads TGCGCCAGCAGCCAACCTAGGGCGGGAGTAAAGGGCGCGATCAACACAGATACGCAGTATTTT.

V usage is TRBV11-3 and J usage is TRBJ2-7; D uncertain. CDR1 and CDR2 from the germline V gene are SGHNT and YENEEA. The CDR3 covers 12 residues. V was clipped by 0 bases and J by 0 bases, with 0 bases between them. In DNA, the CDR3 is TGTGCCAGCAGCTTAGACTCCTACGAGCAGTACTTC. This sequence encodes CASSLDSYEQYF. Drawing the rest from reference TRBV11-3 and TRBJ2-7, the complete variable domain is EAGVVQSPRYKIIEKKQPVAFWCNPISGHNTLYWYLQNLGQGPELLIRYENEEAVDDSQLPKDRFSAERLKGVDSTLKIQPAELGDSAVYLCASSLDSYEQYFGPGTRLTVT.

The chain employs TRBV5-4 and TRBJ2-3, with D perhaps matching TRBD1 (8 bases). Trimming took off 4 bases at V and 9 bases at J, with 21 bases between the two ends. CDR1 SGHNT and CDR2 YYREEE come from the germline V gene (reference sequence). There are 15 residues in the CDR3. This chain's CDR3 is CASSRDRGGSRTQYF. The DNA of the CDR3 is TGTGCCAGCAGCCGTGACAGGGGAGGGAGTCGGACGCAGTATTTT.

V is TRBV2 and J is TRBJ1-5; the D is unclear. V lost 6 bases to trimming and J lost 0 bases, with 6 bases between them. Germline-derived CDR1 and CDR2 are SNHLY and FYNNEI. This CDR3 is 13 amino acids long. CDR3 residues: CASRDYSNQPQHF. The CDR3, as DNA: TGTGCCAGCAGAGATTATAGCAATCAGCCCCAGCATTTT.

V and J are TRBV19 and TRBJ1-1; D not certain. The CDR3 length is 13 residues. Germline loops: CDR1 LNHDA, CDR2 SQIVND (reference sequence). With 4 bases removed from V and 1 base from J, the gap between germline ends came to 7 bases. The CDR3 DNA sequence: TGTGCCAGTAGTAGCCTCTGGAACACTGAAGCTTTCTTT. This codes for CASSSLWNTEAFF.

The rearrangement links TRBV2 to TRBJ1-5, with D possibly TRBD1 on 5 matching bases. Germline CDR1 and CDR2: SNHLY and FYNNEI. This CDR3 is 20 amino acids long. Trimming pared 1 base from V and 0 bases from J, leaving 22 bases between. This CDR3 is CASSEGSETVNFYSNQPQHF. The CDR3 DNA reads TGTGCCAGCAGTGAAGGCAGTGAGACAGTGAACTTTTATAGCAATCAGCCCCAGCATTTT.

The chain employs TRBV9 and TRBJ2-3; D is unclear. The CDR3 contains 12 residues. Between the trimmed V and J ends, which lost 5 bases and 3 bases, there was a span of 7 bases. Germline CDR1 reads SGDLS; CDR2 reads YYNGEE. CDR3 coding DNA: TGTGCCAGCAGGTCCTGGACAGATACGCAGTATTTT. Its translation is CASRSWTDTQYF. Together with reference TRBV9 and TRBJ2-3, the CDR3 gives the full variable domain: DSGVTQTPKHLITATGQRVTLRCSPRSGDLSVYWYQQSLDQGLQFLIQYYNGEERAKGNILERFSAQQFPDLHSELNLSSLELGDSALYFCASRSWTDTQYFGPGTRLTVL.

This clone rates as large. V usage is TRBV9 and J usage is TRBJ2-7; D unclear. Trimming cost V 3 bases and J 3 bases, with 10 bases left between them. Looked up from germline, CDR1 is SGDLS and CDR2 is YYNGEE. The CDR3 sequence is 13 residues long. The CDR3, as DNA: TGTGCCAGCAGCGCGGGCTCTGACTACGAGCAGTACTTC. This codes for CASSAGSDYEQYF.

The rearrangement joins TRBV7-2 to TRBJ2-1, with TRBD2 matching over 7 bases. Germline V gene sequence: CDR1 SGHTA, CDR2 FQGNSA. The CDR3 loop spans 16 amino acids. The V segment lost 4 bases and the J segment 1 base; nucleotides outside the gene matches: 7. In DNA form, the CDR3 reads TGTGCCAGCAGCTCCTACGGGACTACTTCCTACAATGAGCAGTTCTTC. It encodes CASSSYGTTSYNEQFF.

This clone was seen more than once but under ten times. This rearrangement joins TRBV18 to TRBJ2-2; 9 bases agree with TRBD2. Germline CDR1 KGHSH, CDR2 LQKENI. CDR3 length equals 16 residues. Losses at the gene ends were 0 bases for V and 7 bases for J; bases not matched to a gene: 6. This CDR3 is CASSPPVSGSGGELFF. The CDR3 coding sequence is TGTGCCAGCTCACCACCGGTTAGCGGGAGTGGCGGGGAGCTGTTTTTT.

This clone was seen more than once but under ten times. The V and J genes are TRBV2 and TRBJ2-7; 8 bases are a match to TRBD2. Germline V CDR1 and CDR2: SNHLY, FYNNEI. After removal of 4 bases from V and 5 bases from J, the junction contained 10 bases not matched to a gene. CDR3 size: 15 residues. The CDR3 reads CASSGRGARVNEQYF. CDR3 nucleotide sequence: TGTGCCAGCAGTGGGCGGGGGGCCCGGGTTAACGAGCAGTACTTC.

The gene calls are TRBV29-1 and TRBJ2-6; D remains ambiguous. Trimming removed 1 base at V and 2 bases at J, with 6 bases between. The germline V gene encodes CDR1 SQVTM and CDR2 ANQGSEA. The CDR3 extends over 14 amino acids. This CDR3 reads CSVEGTPGANVLTF. In nucleotides, the CDR3 is TGCAGCGTTGAAGGTACTCCTGGGGCCAACGTCCTGACTTTC. The variable domain in full, with the rest retrieved from reference TRBV29-1 and TRBJ2-6, is SAVISQKPSRDICQRGTSLTIQCQVDSQVTMMFWYRQQPGQSLTLIATANQGSEATYESGFVIDKFPISRPNLTFSTLTVSNMSPEDSSIYLCSVEGTPGANVLTFGAGSRLTVL.

This clone was observed a handful of times. The chain uses TRBV7-6 and TRBJ2-3, with 8 nucleotides matching TRBD2. This CDR3 has 14 residues. The germline V gene has CDR1 SGHVS and CDR2 FNYEAQ. The J segment lost 11 bases and the V segment lost 5 bases, leaving 12 bases of the junction unmatched. The CDR3 bases are TGTGCCAGCAGCCCAGCGGGAGCGCCCCCGAGGCAGTATTTT. Its protein product is CASSPAGAPPRQYF.

Only a few counts were recorded for this clone. The rearrangement links TRBV18 to TRBJ2-1, with TRBD1 matching over 9 bases. The ends lost 1 base at V and 5 bases at J; junction bases unmatched: 3. The CDR3 loop spans 15 amino acids. Germline lookup yields CDR1 KGHSH and CDR2 LQKENI. CDR3 amino acids: CASSPQGQGDNEQFF. CDR3 nucleotides: TGTGCCAGCTCACCACAGGGACAGGGTGACAATGAGCAGTTCTTC.

This clone was counted only a few times. The chain combines TRBV30 with TRBJ2-3; D perhaps matches TRBD2 (6 bases). CDR3 length: 11 residues. Germline V gene lookup returns CDR1 GTSNPN and CDR2 SVGIG (reference sequence). With 8 bases removed from V and 4 bases from J, the gap between germline ends came to 10 bases. The CDR3 DNA is TGTGCCGGAGGGAGAGCAGATACGCAGTATTTT. Amino acid sequence: CAGGRADTQYF. Full variable domain (remainder filled in from reference TRBV30 and TRBJ2-3): SQTIHQWPATLVQPVGSPLSLECTVEGTSNPNLYWYRQAAGRGLQLLFYSVGIGQISSEVPQNLSASRPQDRQFILSSKKLLLSDSGFYLCAGGRADTQYFGPGTRLTVL.

This sequence joins TRBV15 and TRBJ2-2; no clear D gene. Germline loops: CDR1 LNHNV, CDR2 YYDKDF (reference sequence). Trimming removed 0 bases from V and 6 bases from J, with 11 bases in between. This CDR3 is built from 15 residues. DNA of the CDR3: TGTGCCACCAGCAGAGATGTAGGCCTCCCCGGGGAGCTGTTTTTT. Its translation is CATSRDVGLPGELFF.

This clone turned up a few times. The chain recombines TRBV5-1 with TRBJ2-2, with D unclear. Per the germline V gene, CDR1 is SGHRS and CDR2 is YFSETQ. This CDR3 has 15 residues. V was cut by 5 bases and J by 4 bases, with 15 bases left in between. The CDR3 spells CASRVGITTTGELFF. For the CDR3, the DNA is TGCGCCAGCAGGGTGGGAATAACGACCACCGGGGAGCTGTTTTTT.

The rearrangement links TRBV5-1 to TRBJ2-3; no clear D. CDR3 size: 16 residues. Germline assignment: CDR1 SGHRS and CDR2 YFSETQ. Trimming removed 0 bases at V and 7 bases at J, with 18 bases between. The DNA of the CDR3 is TGCGCCAGCAGCTTGGACTTTTCCACATCCAGACATACGCAGTATTTT. It codes for CASSLDFSTSRHTQYF.

This clone turned up a few times. The chain employs TRBV27 and TRBJ1-2; D unclear. Germline V gene data show CDR1 as MNHEY and CDR2 as SMNVEV (reference sequence). The CDR3 length is 13 residues. V was shortened by 5 bases and J by 7 bases, with 14 bases between the two germline ends. The CDR3: CASSMKGDIGYTF. CDR3 sequence (DNA): TGTGCCAGCAGTATGAAGGGAGACATTGGCTACACCTTC.

In its sample, this clone was seen a few times. This sequence joins TRBV5-6 and TRBJ1-1; no clear D. The CDR3 extends over 13 amino acids. Trimming shortened V by 3 bases and J by 1 base, and 7 bases separated the two germline ends. The germline gives CDR1 SGHDT, CDR2 YYEEEE. As DNA, the CDR3 is TGTGCCAGCAGCTCCAACACGAACACTGAAGCTTTCTTT. This sequence encodes CASSSNTNTEAFF. Based on the CDR3 plus reference TRBV5-6 and TRBJ1-1, the full variable domain is DAGVTQSPTHLIKTRGQQVTLRCSPKSGHDTVSWYQQALGQGPQFIFQYYEEEERQRGNFPDRFSGHQFPNYSSELNVNALLLGDSALYLCASSSNTNTEAFFGQGTRLTVV.